The 19 T cell receptor beta chains below all came from one sample that was sequenced in a study of T cells in Graves' hyperthyroidism and ophthalmopathy. TCR beta CDR3 regions were amplified from RNA transcripts. Carried out on the TCR CDR3, a first-round RT-PCR used the HTBI primer set. TCRdb called the multiplex PCR reads again in MiXCR, with one record for every CDR3 protein. The sample contains 540,000 or so distinct CDR3 sequences, 35% to 55% of which appear only once. Sequencing used peripheral blood or thyroid tissue (not recorded which). These receptors were taken from an adult woman with Graves' disease, either hyperthyroidism or ophthalmopathy (not recorded which).

The J gene is TRBJ1-5, the V gene TRBV5-1; possible D gene TRBD1, 5 bases. Trimming shortened V by 4 bases and J by 12 bases, and 11 bases separated the two germline ends. The CDR3 sequence is 11 residues long. Germline CDR1 SGHRS, CDR2 YFSETQ. The CDR3 DNA follows: TGCGCCAGCAGCAACCCACAGGACCAGCATTTT. Residues: CASSNPQDQHF.

In the case of this clonotype: Here the CDR3 omits its conserved ending phenylalanine or tryptophan, so a read error is the likely source. V is TRBV20-1 and J is TRBJ1-2, with 7 positions matching TRBD1. The CDR3 length is 13 residues. The junction had 4 bases not matched to a gene; V was cut back by 2 bases and J by 4 bases. Germline V gene lookup returns CDR1 DFQATT and CDR2 SNEGSKA (reference sequence). DNA for the CDR3: TGCAGTGCTAGACCGACAGGGACCTATGGCTACACCCTC. It is translated as CSARPTGTYGYTL.

This clonotype was seen repeatedly, ten times or more. This chain joins TRBV11-2 and TRBJ2-2; D unresolved. V was cut by 2 bases and J by 12 bases, with 7 bases left in between. CDR3 length equals 11 residues. Germline assignment: CDR1 SGHAT and CDR2 FQNNGV. This CDR3 is CASSLLMKLFF. The CDR3 DNA is TGTGCCAGCAGCTTATTAATGAAGCTGTTTTTT. Drawing the rest from reference TRBV11-2 and TRBJ2-2, the complete variable domain is EAGVAQSPRYKIIEKRQSVAFWCNPISGHATLYWYQQILGQGPKLLIQFQNNGVVDDSQLPKDRFSAERLKGVDSTLKIQPAKLEDSAVYLCASSLLMKLFFGEGSRLTVL.

This clonotype occurred many times. The chain carries TRBV20-1 and TRBJ1-1; 8 nucleotides agree with TRBD1. Looked up from germline, CDR1 is DFQATT and CDR2 is SNEGSKA (reference sequence). V trimming: 3 bases; J trimming: 1 base; junction bases outside the gene matches: 13. The CDR3 extends over 17 amino acids. CDR3 protein: CSAREITGGGPNTEAFF. CDR3 sequence (DNA): TGCAGTGCTAGGGAAATAACAGGGGGAGGACCGAACACTGAAGCTTTCTTT.

V gene TRBV7-9 combines with J gene TRBJ1-2; a possible D gene is TRBD1 (5 bases). The V end was cut by 6 bases, the J end by 12 bases, with 26 bases between. The CDR3 has 15 residues. In germline, CDR1 is SEHNR, CDR2 FQNEAQ (reference sequence). Here the CDR3 DNA reads TGTGCCAGCAGGCGGAGCGGCAGGGAAGGGCCGTGGCACACCTTC. Translating it yields CASRRSGREGPWHTF.

The CDR3 is CASSDQGAGNTIYF. In DNA, the CDR3 is TGTGCCAGCAGTGACCAGGGGGCTGGAAACACCATATATTTT. The chain links TRBV6-4 to TRBJ1-3, with 7 bases aligning to TRBD1. The germline V gene has CDR1 MRHNA and CDR2 SNTAGT. V was pared by 2 bases and J by 2 bases, with 0 bases of the junction left unmatched. CDR3 length: 14 amino acids.

The sample holds a few counts of this clonotype. One junction end disagrees with the germline gene, perhaps due to a read error. The rearrangement joins TRBV7-9 to TRBJ1-1, with D possibly matching TRBD1 (6 bases). The CDR3 runs to 14 residues. Germline CDR1 and CDR2: SEHNR and FQNEAQ (reference sequence). CDR3 region: CASSLVGANTEAFF. The DNA of the CDR3 is TGTGCCAGCAGTTTAGTGGGGGCTAACACTGAAGCTTTCTTT. The complete variable domain, with remaining parts taken from reference TRBV7-9 and TRBJ1-1, reads DTGVSQNPRHKITKRGQNVTFRCDPISEHNRLYWYRQTLGQGPEFLTYFQNEAQLEKSRLLSDRFSAERPKGSFSTLEIQRTEQGDSAMYLCASSLVGANTEAFFGQGTRLTVV.

This clonotype was counted ten times or more. The gene calls are TRBV6-1 and TRBJ2-7, with a tentative D call TRBD1 (6 bases). V lost 2 bases and J lost 1, with 9 bases in between. From germline, CDR1 is MNHNS and CDR2 SASEGT. This CDR3 is 14 amino acids long. CDR3 loop: CASSERQESYEQYF. In DNA, the CDR3 is TGTGCCAGCAGTGAACGACAGGAGTCCTACGAGCAGTACTTC.

As for this clonotype: A read error may account for a junction end that differs from germline. This chain links TRBV5-1 with TRBJ1-1; D uncertain. The length of the CDR3 is 13 residues. Germline-derived CDR1 and CDR2 are SGHRS and YFSETQ. The CDR3 loop reads CASMGVANTEAFF. The CDR3 nucleotides are TGTGCCAGTATGGGAGTCGCGAACACTGAAGCTTTCTTT.

CDR3 nucleotides: TGCAGTGCTTCCGGGACAGGGTACACCGGGGAGCTGTTTTTT. It specifies CSASGTGYTGELFF. V is TRBV20-1 and J is TRBJ2-2; 9 bases are shared with TRBD1. This CDR3 contains 14 residues. Germline V gives CDR1 DFQATT, CDR2 SNEGSKA (reference sequence). The trim removed 5 bases at V and 3 bases at J, leaving 4 bases unmatched.

Ten or more counts support this clonotype. The chain recombines TRBV12-3 or TRBV12-4 with TRBJ1-5; D is unresolved. The CDR3 contains 15 residues. Trimming left V 3 bases short and J 1 base short, with 10 bases between. CDR3 DNA sequence: TGTGCCAGCAGTTTTCTGGGGTACAGCAATCAGCCCCAGCATTTT. Its translation is CASSFLGYSNQPQHF.

V and J are TRBV5-1 and TRBJ1-1; 7 positions match TRBD1. Germline CDR1 and CDR2: SGHRS and YFSETQ. With 4 bases clipped from V and 8 bases from J, the junction kept 11 bases outside the gene matches. The CDR3 consists of 14 residues. The CDR3 DNA is TGCGCCAGCAGCGTAAACAGGGGCCTGACAGAAGCTTTCTTT. Its protein product is CASSVNRGLTEAFF.

The V gene is TRBV7-6, the J gene TRBJ1-2; D uncertain. The CDR3 is made up of 13 amino acids. V was trimmed by 7 bases and J by 3 bases, leaving 12 bases between them. CDR1 and CDR2 (germline): SGHVS, FNYEAQ. CDR3 sequence reads: CASTTGIDYGYTF. The CDR3 coding sequence is TGTGCCAGCACGACCGGGATCGACTATGGCTACACCTTC.

DNA for the CDR3: TGTGCCTGGAATAATGTCAATCAGCCCCAGCATTTT. It encodes CAWNNVNQPQHF. The gene calls are TRBV19 and TRBJ1-5; D gene ambiguous. Trimming left V 11 bases short and J 3 bases short, with 11 bases between. The CDR3 extends over 12 amino acids. The germline V gene has CDR1 LNHDA and CDR2 SQIVND (reference sequence). Full variable domain (remainder filled in from reference TRBV19 and TRBJ1-5): DGGITQSPKYLFRKEGQNVTLSCEQNLNHDAMYWYRQDPGQGLRLIYYSQIVNDFQKGDIAEGYSVSREKKESFPLTVTSAQKNPTAFYLCAWNNVNQPQHFGDGTRLSIL.

The V and J genes are TRBV5-1 and TRBJ2-2, with D unclear. This CDR3 is 15 amino acids long. Germline V gives CDR1 SGHRS, CDR2 YFSETQ. V lost 4 bases, J lost 0 bases, and 10 bases lay in between. The CDR3 nucleotides read TGCGCCAGCAGCCAAGACCAGGCGAACACCGGGGAGCTGTTTTTT. Its protein is CASSQDQANTGELFF.

This clonotype was found a few times. The chain links TRBV20-1 to TRBJ1-1; 7 bases are shared with TRBD1. CDR3 length: 14 amino acids. Germline CDR1 is DFQATT and CDR2 is SNEGSKA (reference sequence). Losses at the gene ends were 3 bases for V and 1 base for J; bases not matched to a gene: 5. This chain's CDR3 is CSASYRGWNTEAFF. Written as DNA, the CDR3 is TGCAGTGCTAGTTACAGGGGCTGGAACACTGAAGCTTTCTTT.

This clonotype was found a few times. The CDR3 region has the DNA TGTGCCATCAGTGAGCGGGGACAGGGGTACTCTGGGGCCAACGTCCTGACTTTC. It encodes CAISERGQGYSGANVLTF. V gene TRBV10-3 combines with J gene TRBJ2-6; 10 bases are a match to TRBD1. The trim removed 2 bases at V and 0 bases at J, leaving 4 bases unmatched. The CDR3 extends over 18 amino acids. CDR1 ENHRY and CDR2 SYGVKD come from the germline V gene.

This clonotype was seen repeatedly, ten times or more. J is TRBJ1-6 and V is TRBV10-2, with a weak D call TRBD1 (5 bases). Between the trimmed V and J ends, which lost 6 bases and 9 bases, there was a span of 9 bases. Germline CDR1 and CDR2: WSHSY and SAAADI. This CDR3 has 12 amino acids. For the CDR3, the DNA is TGCGCCAGCAGGGGGACGAGTTCACCCCTCCACTTT. Translated: CASRGTSSPLHF.

This clonotype was seen repeatedly, ten times or more. The germline gene is not matched at one end of the junction; a read error may be the cause. This sequence joins TRBV7-8 and TRBJ2-7; 8 nucleotides match TRBD2. Germline lookup yields CDR1 SGHVS and CDR2 FQNEAQ. The CDR3 runs 13 residues. CDR3 region: CASSLGTGTSSDF. CDR3 DNA: TGTGCCAGCAGCTTAGGAACCGGGACTAGTTCAGACTTC.